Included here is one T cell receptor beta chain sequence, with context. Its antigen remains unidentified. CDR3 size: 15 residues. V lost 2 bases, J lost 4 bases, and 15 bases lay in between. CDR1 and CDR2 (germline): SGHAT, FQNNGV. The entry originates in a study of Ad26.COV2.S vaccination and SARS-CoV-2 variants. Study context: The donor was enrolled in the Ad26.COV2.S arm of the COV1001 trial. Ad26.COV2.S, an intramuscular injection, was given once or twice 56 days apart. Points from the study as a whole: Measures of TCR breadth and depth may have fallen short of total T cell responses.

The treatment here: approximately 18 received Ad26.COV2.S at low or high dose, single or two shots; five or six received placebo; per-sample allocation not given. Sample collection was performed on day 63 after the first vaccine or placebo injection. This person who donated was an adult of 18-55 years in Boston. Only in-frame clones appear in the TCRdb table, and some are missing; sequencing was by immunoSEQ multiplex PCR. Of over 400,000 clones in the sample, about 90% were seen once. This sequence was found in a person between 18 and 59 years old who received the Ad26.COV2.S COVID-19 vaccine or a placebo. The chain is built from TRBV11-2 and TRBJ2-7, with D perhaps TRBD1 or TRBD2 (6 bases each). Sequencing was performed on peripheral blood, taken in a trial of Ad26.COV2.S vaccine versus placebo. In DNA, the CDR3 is TGTGCCAGCAGCTTAACCCGGGGGCGACAATACGAGCAGTACTTC. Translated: CASSLTRGRQYEQYF.